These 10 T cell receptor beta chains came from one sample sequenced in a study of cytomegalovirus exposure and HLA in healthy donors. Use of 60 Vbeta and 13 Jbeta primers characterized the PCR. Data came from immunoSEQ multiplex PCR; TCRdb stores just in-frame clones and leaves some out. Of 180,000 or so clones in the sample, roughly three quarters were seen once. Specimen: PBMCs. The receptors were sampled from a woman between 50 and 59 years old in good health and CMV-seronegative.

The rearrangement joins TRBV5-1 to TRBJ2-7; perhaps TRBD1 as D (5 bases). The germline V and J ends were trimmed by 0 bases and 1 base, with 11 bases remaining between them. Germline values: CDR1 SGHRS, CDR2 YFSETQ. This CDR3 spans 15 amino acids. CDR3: CASSLVGLPSYEQYF. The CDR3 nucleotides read TGCGCCAGCAGCTTGGTGGGGCTCCCTTCCTACGAGCAGTACTTC. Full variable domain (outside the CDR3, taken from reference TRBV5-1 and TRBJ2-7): KAGVTQTPRYLIKTRGQQVTLSCSPISGHRSVSWYQQTPGQGLQFLFEYFSETQRNKGNFPGRFSGRQFSNSRSEMNVSTLELGDSALYLCASSLVGLPSYEQYFGPGTRLTVT.

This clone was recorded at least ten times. The CDR3 is CASSESRDSEAFF. The CDR3 nucleotides read TGCGCCAGCAGTGAGTCCCGGGACAGTGAAGCTTTCTTT. The V and J genes are TRBV10-2 and TRBJ1-1, with 7 bases matching TRBD1. CDR3 length: 13 residues. Trimming removed 0 bases from V and 7 bases from J; junction bases left unmatched: 2. Germline CDR1 and CDR2: WSHSY and SAAADI.

The CDR3 nucleotides are TGTGCCAGCAGCCAAGAGCGCGGCAGGGGGTCTGGAAACACCATATATTTT. It is translated as CASSQERGRGSGNTIYF. The chain is built from TRBV4-2 and TRBJ1-3, with TRBD1 identical over 7 bases. The V gene end was trimmed by 0 bases and the J gene end by 1 base; junction bases not matched to a gene: 6. The CDR3 covers 17 residues. The V gene's germline CDR1 is LGHNA and CDR2 YNFKEQ.

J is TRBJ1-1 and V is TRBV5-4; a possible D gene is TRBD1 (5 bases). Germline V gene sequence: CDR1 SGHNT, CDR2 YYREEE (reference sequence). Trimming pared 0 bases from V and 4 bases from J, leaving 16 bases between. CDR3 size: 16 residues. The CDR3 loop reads CASSLVTGGSATEAFF. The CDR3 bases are TGTGCCAGCAGCTTGGTGACCGGGGGTTCGGCCACTGAAGCTTTCTTT. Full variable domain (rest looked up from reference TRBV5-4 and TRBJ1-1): ETGVTQSPTHLIKTRGQQVTLRCSSQSGHNTVSWYQQALGQGPQFIFQYYREEENGRGNFPPRFSGLQFPNYSSELNVNALELDDSALYLCASSLVTGGSATEAFFGQGTRLTVV.

This CDR3 reads CASSPNGGALYGYTF. CDR3 nucleotide sequence: TGTGCCAGCAGCCCCAACGGGGGGGCCCTCTATGGCTACACCTTC. The chain couples TRBV7-8 to TRBJ1-2, with D maybe TRBD1 (6 bases). Germline V lookup: CDR1 SGHVS, CDR2 FQNEAQ. The CDR3 has 15 amino acids. Trimming stripped 5 bases from V and 4 bases from J, with 17 bases between.

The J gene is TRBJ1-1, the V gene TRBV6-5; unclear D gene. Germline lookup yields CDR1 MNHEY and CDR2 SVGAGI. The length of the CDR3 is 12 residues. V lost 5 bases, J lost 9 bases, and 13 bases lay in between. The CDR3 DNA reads TGTGCCAGCAGTCCCAGCGGGTTTAAAGCTTTCTTT. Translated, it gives CASSPSGFKAFF.

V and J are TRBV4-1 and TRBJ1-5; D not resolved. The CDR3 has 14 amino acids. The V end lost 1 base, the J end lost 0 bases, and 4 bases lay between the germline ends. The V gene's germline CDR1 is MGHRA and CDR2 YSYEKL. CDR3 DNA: TGCGCCAGCAGCCAAGGAGATAGCAATCAGCCCCAGCATTTT. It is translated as CASSQGDSNQPQHF.

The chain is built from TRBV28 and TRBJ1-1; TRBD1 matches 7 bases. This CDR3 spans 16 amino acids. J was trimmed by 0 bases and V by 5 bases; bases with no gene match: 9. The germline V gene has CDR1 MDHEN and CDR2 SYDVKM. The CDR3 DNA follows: TGTGCCAGCAGTGCCCCGACAGGGACTCTGAACACTGAAGCTTTCTTT. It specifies CASSAPTGTLNTEAFF.

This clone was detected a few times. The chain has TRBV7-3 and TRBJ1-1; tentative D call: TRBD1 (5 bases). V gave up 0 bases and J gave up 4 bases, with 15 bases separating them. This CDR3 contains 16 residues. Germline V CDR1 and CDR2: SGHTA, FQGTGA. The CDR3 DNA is TGTGCCAGCAGCTTAACGGGGGGGATTCAGGGCACTGAAGCTTTCTTT. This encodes CASSLTGGIQGTEAFF.

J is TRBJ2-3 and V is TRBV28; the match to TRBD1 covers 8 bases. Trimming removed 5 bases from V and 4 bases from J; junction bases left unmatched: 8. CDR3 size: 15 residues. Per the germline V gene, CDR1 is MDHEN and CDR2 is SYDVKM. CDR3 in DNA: TGTGCCAGCAGTCCCCCGGACAGGGTTTCAGATACGCAGTATTTT. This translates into CASSPPDRVSDTQYF. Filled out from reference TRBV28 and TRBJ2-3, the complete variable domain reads DVKVTQSSRYLVKRTGEKVFLECVQDMDHENMFWYRQDPGLGLRLIYFSYDVKMKEKGDIPEGYSVSREKKERFSLILESASTNQTSMYLCASSPPDRVSDTQYFGPGTRLTVL.